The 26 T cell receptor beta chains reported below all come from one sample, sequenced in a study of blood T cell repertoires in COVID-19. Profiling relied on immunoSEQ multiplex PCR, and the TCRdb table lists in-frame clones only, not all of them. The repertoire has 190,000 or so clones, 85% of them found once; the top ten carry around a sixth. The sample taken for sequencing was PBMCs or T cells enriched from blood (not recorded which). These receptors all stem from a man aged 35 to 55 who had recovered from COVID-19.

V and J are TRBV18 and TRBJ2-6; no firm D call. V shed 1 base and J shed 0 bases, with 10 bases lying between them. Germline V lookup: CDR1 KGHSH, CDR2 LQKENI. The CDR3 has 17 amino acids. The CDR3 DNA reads TGTGCCAGCTCACCACGAACAGCATCCTCTGGGGCCAACGTCCTGACTTTC. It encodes CASSPRTASSGANVLTF.

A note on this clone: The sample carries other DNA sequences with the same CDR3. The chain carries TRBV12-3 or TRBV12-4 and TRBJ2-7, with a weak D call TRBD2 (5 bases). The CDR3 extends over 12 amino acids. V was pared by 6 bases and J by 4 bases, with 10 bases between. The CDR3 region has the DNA TGTGCCAGCAGCCCAAGCGGATACGAGCAGTACTTC. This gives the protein CASSPSGYEQYF.

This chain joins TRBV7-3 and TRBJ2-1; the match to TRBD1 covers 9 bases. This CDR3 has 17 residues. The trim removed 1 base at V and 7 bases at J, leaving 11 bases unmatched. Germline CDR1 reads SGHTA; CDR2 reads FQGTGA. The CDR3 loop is CASSLRPDRGGLNEQFF. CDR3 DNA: TGTGCCAGCAGCTTAAGACCCGACAGGGGGGGGTTGAATGAGCAGTTCTTC.

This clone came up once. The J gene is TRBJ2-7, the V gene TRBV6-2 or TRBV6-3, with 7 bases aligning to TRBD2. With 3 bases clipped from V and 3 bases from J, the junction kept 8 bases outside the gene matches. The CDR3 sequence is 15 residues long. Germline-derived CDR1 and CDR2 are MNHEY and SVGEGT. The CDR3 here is CASSYSGGSLYEQYF. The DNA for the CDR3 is TGTGCCAGCAGTTATAGCGGCGGGAGCCTCTACGAGCAGTACTTC.

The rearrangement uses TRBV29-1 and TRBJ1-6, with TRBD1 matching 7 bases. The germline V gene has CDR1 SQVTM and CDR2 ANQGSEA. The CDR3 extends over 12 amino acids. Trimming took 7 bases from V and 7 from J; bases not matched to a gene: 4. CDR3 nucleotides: TGCAGCGCTGGGACAGCGAATTCACCCCTCCACTTT. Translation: CSAGTANSPLHF.

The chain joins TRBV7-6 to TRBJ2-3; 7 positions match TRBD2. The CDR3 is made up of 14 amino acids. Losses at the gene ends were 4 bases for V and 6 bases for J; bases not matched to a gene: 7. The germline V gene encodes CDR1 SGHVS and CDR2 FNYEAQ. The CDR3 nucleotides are TGTGCCAGCAGCTCGCGGGCGGGAGCGGATACGCAGTATTTT. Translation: CASSSRAGADTQYF.

The CDR3: CASSSDRAQETQYF. In DNA form, the CDR3 reads TGCGCCAGCAGCTCCGACAGGGCCCAAGAGACCCAGTACTTC. The J gene is TRBJ2-5, the V gene TRBV5-1, with 7 bases identical to TRBD1. The CDR3 covers 14 residues. The germline V gene has CDR1 SGHRS and CDR2 YFSETQ. V dropped 3 bases and J dropped 1; count of bases not matched to a gene: 3.

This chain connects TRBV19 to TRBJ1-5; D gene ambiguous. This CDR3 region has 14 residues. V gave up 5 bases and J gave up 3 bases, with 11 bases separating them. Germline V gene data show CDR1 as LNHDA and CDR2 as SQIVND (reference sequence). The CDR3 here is CASSAGVYNQPQHF. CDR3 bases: TGTGCCAGTAGTGCCGGGGTCTACAATCAGCCCCAGCATTTT.

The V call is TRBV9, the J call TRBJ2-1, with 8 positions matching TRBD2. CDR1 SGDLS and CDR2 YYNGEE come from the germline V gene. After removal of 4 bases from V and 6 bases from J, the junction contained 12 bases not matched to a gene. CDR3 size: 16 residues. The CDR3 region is CASSSRSPGGGNEQFF. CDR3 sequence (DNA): TGTGCCAGCAGCTCGAGGAGTCCGGGAGGGGGCAATGAGCAGTTCTTC. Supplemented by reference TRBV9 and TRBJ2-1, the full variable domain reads DSGVTQTPKHLITATGQRVTLRCSPRSGDLSVYWYQQSLDQGLQFLIQYYNGEERAKGNILERFSAQQFPDLHSELNLSSLELGDSALYFCASSSRSPGGGNEQFFGPGTRLTVL.

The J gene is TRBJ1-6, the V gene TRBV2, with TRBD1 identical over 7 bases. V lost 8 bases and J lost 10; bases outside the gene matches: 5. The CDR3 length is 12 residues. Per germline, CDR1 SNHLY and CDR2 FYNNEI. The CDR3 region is CASGRQGSPLHF. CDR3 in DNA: TGTGCCAGCGGTAGACAGGGCTCACCCCTCCACTTT.

This CDR3 is CASRPDSYSGNTIYF. CDR3 in DNA: TGTGCCAGCAGACCTGACAGTTACTCTGGAAACACCATATATTTT. V gene TRBV7-8 combines with J gene TRBJ1-3, with a possible D match to TRBD1 (5 bases). CDR3 size: 15 residues. V was cut by 6 bases and J by 0 bases, with 12 bases left in between. The germline V gene encodes CDR1 SGHVS and CDR2 FQNEAQ.

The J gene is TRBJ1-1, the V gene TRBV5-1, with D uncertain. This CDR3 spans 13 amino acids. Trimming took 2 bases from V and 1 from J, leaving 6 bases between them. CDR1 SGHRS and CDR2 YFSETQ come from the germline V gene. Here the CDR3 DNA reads TGCGCCAGCAGCTTTCCAGAGAACACTGAAGCTTTCTTT. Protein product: CASSFPENTEAFF. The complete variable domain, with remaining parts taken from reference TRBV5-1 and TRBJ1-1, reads KAGVTQTPRYLIKTRGQQVTLSCSPISGHRSVSWYQQTPGQGLQFLFEYFSETQRNKGNFPGRFSGRQFSNSRSEMNVSTLELGDSALYLCASSFPENTEAFFGQGTRLTVV.

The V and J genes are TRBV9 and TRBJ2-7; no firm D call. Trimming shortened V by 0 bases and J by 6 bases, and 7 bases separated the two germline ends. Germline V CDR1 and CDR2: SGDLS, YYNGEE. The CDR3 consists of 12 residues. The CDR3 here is CASSVDSGEQYF. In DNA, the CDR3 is TGTGCCAGCAGCGTAGATTCCGGCGAGCAGTACTTC.

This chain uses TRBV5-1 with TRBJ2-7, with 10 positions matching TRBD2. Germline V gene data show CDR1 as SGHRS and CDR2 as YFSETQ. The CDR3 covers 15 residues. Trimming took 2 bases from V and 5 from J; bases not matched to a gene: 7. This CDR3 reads CASSLLLAGVDEQYF. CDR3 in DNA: TGCGCCAGCAGCTTATTGCTAGCGGGAGTCGACGAGCAGTACTTC.

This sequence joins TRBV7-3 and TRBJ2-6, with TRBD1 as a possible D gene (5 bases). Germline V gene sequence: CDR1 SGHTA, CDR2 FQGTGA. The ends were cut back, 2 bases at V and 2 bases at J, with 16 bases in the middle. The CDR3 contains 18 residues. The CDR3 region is CASSLQAGKGTGANVLTF. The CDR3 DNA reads TGTGCCAGCAGCTTACAGGCAGGGAAGGGCACTGGGGCCAACGTCCTGACTTTC.

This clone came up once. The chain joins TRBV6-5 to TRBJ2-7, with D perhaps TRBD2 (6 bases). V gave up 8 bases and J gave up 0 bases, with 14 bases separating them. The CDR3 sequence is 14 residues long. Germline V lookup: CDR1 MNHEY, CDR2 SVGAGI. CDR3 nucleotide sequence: TGTGCCAGCTTTGAGGGACTCCTCTCCTACGAGCAGTACTTC. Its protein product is CASFEGLLSYEQYF.

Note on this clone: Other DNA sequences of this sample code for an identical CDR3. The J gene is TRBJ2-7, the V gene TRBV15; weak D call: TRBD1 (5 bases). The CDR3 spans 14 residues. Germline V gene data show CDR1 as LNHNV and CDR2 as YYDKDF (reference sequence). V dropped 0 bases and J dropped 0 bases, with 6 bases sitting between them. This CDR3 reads CATSRDQGSYEQYF. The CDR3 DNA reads TGTGCCACCAGCAGAGATCAGGGCTCCTACGAGCAGTACTTC.

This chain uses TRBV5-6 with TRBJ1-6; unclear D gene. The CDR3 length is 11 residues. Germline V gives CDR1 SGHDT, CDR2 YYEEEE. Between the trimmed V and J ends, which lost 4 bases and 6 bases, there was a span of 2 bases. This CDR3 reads CASSRNSPLHF. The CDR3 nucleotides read TGTGCCAGCAGCCGTAATTCACCCCTCCACTTT.

The CDR3 spells CASHGQGLETQYF. CDR3 nucleotide sequence: TGCGCCAGCCACGGACAGGGGTTAGAGACCCAGTACTTC. J is TRBJ2-5 and V is TRBV5-1; TRBD1 matches 9 bases. Unmatched junction bases numbered 5, after V lost 7 bases and J lost 4 bases. CDR1 SGHRS and CDR2 YFSETQ come from the germline V gene. This CDR3 is 13 amino acids long.

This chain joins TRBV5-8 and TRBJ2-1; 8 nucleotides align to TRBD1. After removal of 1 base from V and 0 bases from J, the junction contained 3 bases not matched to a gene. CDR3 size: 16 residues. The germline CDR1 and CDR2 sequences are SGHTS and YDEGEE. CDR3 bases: TGTGCCAGCAGCTTGTACACAGGGGGCTCCTACAATGAGCAGTTCTTC. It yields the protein CASSLYTGGSYNEQFF.

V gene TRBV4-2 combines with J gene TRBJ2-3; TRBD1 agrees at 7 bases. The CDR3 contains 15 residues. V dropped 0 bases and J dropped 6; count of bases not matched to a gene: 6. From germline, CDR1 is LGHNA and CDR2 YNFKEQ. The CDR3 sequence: CASSQDRQGRDTQYF. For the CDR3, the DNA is TGTGCCAGCAGCCAAGATCGACAGGGCCGCGATACGCAGTATTTT.

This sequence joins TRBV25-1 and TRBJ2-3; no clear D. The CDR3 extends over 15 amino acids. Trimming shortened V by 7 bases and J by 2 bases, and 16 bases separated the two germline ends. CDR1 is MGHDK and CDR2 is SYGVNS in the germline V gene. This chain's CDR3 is CASTKTEANTDTQYF. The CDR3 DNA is TGTGCCAGCACAAAGACGGAAGCGAACACAGATACGCAGTATTTT.

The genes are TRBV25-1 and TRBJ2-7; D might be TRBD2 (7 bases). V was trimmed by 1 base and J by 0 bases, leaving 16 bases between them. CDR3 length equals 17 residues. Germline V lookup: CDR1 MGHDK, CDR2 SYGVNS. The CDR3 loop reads CASSESGGLKNSYEQYF. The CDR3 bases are TGTGCCAGCAGTGAATCCGGGGGGCTAAAGAACTCCTACGAGCAGTACTTC.

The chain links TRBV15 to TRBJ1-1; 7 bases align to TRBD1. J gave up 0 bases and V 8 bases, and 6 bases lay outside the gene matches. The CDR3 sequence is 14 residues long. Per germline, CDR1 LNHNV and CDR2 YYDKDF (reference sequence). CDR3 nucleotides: TGTGCCACCTCCCTTGACAGGGTGAACACTGAAGCTTTCTTT. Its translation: CATSLDRVNTEAFF.

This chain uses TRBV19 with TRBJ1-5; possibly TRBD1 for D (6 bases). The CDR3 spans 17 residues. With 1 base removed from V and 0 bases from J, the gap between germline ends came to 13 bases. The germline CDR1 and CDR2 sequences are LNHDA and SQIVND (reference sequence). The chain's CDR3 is CASSIGYREYSNQPQHF. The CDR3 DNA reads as TGTGCCAGTAGTATAGGATACAGGGAATATAGCAATCAGCCCCAGCATTTT.

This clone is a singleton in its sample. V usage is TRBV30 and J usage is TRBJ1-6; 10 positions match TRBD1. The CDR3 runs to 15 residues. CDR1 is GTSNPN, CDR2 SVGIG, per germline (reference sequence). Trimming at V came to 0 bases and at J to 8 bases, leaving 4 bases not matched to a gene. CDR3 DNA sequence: TGTGCCTGGAGTGTCGGACAGGGGGGGTATTCACCCCTCCACTTT. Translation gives CAWSVGQGGYSPLHF.